This TCR beta chain is drawn from a study of PD-L1 blockade in urothelial cancer. Generated by immunoSEQ multiplex PCR, the TCRdb table keeps only in-frame clones and is missing some. The sample consists of roughly 30,000 clones, around 87% of them appearing once. From germline, CDR1 is SEHNR and CDR2 FQNEAQ (reference sequence). Losses at the gene ends were 8 bases for V and 6 bases for J; bases not matched to a gene: 1. CDR3 size: 10 residues. The rearrangement joins TRBV7-9 to TRBJ2-7, with TRBD2 identical over 7 bases. The receptor's source is a man aged 50-60 years with urothelial cancer. Here the sequenced sample was PBMCs, taken around atezolizumab (anti-PD-L1) treatment. The CDR3 sequence is CASGGGEQYF. DNA of the CDR3: TGTGCCAGCGGGGGGGGCGAGCAGTACTTC.